Described below is a single T cell receptor (beta chain) sequence and its context. Its binding antigen is unknown. Base qualities are not at hand, and no much larger clone is one base apart. The CDR3 runs 16 residues from the cysteine to the phenylalanine. This entry keeps only the CDR3 DNA: 48 bases, framed from base 1. V is pared back by 4 bases and J by 4 bases, with 18 bases lying between the germline termini. CDR1 SGHNT and CDR2 YENEEA were looked up in the germline V gene. The cohort consisted of hundreds of healthy bone marrow donors. At the time of sampling, all cohort members were nominally healthy, though unrecorded immune exposures were likely present. The donor tested CMV seronegative, placing the donor among the roughly 400 seronegative members of the cohort. A peripheral blood sample was provided by each donor, and peripheral blood mononuclear cells were used for TCR beta sequencing. Genomic DNA extraction from the blood cell samples was performed with the Qiagen DNeasy Blood Extraction Kit.

This entry comes from a study of cytomegalovirus exposure and HLA in healthy donors (dated by TCRdb to between 2016 and 2019). Regarding the study in general: An earlier analysis of several hundred of the donors reported 276 Gb of sequence data and 117 million unique TCR beta sequences obtained from around 190 million T cells. All discovery cohort repertoires had been generated on a single sequencing platform. Using immunosequencing, the study profiled T cell repertoires from fewer than 850 subjects and related those repertoires to cytomegalovirus serostatus. Roughly 300 gigabases of sequencing data and roughly 81 million unique TCR sequences made up an early release that covered over 550 HLA-typed donors. The later analysis used no new phenotypic data to find candidate immune exposures, relying instead on TCR beta sequences and their occurrence across donors. The aim of the study was to test whether cataloging public T cell receptors could identify signatures of past pathogen exposure. Among almost 400 genotyped donors of the cohort, an average of roughly 240,000 unique TCR beta nucleotide sequences were sequenced per donor, around a sixth of them non-productive. To decide whether each TCR beta V gene segment behaved as functional or pseudogenic, an earlier analysis of some 600 of the donors relied on high-throughput TCR beta sequencing. A later analysis re-examined previously published TCR beta repertoires from roughly 720 donors and added high-resolution HLA genotyping to investigate patterns of TCR occurrence. Typing coverage differed by locus: A, B, C, DRB1 and DQB1 were typed in about 620-630 donors, DQA1 in about 500, DPA1 in around 580, and DPB1 in 450 to 480. Besides the first cohort of around 700 subjects, a separate validation cohort made up of roughly 120 different subjects was used. A few DR-DQ haplotypes were treated as single units for association and clustering because of strong linkage in the cohort. Donor age, sex, ethnicity and CMV serostatus were collected together with the repertoire data. Genome-wide SNP genotypes for about 55% of the roughly 670 donors were used in a later genetic analysis, which treated that subset as a discovery cohort. Among the roughly 410 genotyped donors, about 83% belonged to the genetic ancestry cluster associated with self-reported Caucasian donors. HLA typing covered class I and class II loci at four-digit resolution. High-throughput TCR immunosequencing, statistical association of individual TCRs with disease status, and machine learning were combined to predict cytomegalovirus infection status. The research as a whole found: A later genetic analysis associated a missense DCLRE1C variant with V-gene and J-gene trimming of TCR beta chains, and an independent cohort replicated the association. Immune exposure information for the cohort was limited to CMV serostatus. Three of the identified cytomegalovirus-associated TCR beta chains were confirmed in vitro to be specific for cytomegalovirus antigens. In a later analysis, HLA-associated TCR beta chains were found to be more clonally expanded and to have lower generation probabilities than equally common non-associated chains. Some IMGT-functional V segments, including TRBV6-2 and TRBV6-3, could not be told apart with the 87-base-pair reads, so those segments were excluded. The authors suggested that the approach could potentially be extended to other disease states and immunological phenotypes. Sequencing depth was assumed to be roughly uniform across donors in the presence/absence analyses, though that assumption may not hold. A cluster of highly shared sequence variants was judged likely to represent a technical artifact of the sequencing pipeline. Most TCR sequences were observed very rarely across donors, whereas some public TCRs were present in many individuals. A later analysis associated 17,000 or so TCR beta sequences with specific HLA alleles at a false discovery rate of 0.05. An earlier analysis of around 540 of the donors showed that most TCR beta V segments appeared in productive rearrangements either about 87% or about 30% of the time, which broadly matched IMGT annotations. A further reported finding was that TCR beta sequences accurately predicted the HLA-A and HLA-B alleles for most subjects in the first cohort. The earlier analysis of a few hundred of the donors excluded roughly 16 rarely observed V segments, including chromosome 9 orphons, because counts were too low. Because HLA typing was unavailable for some donors at each locus, only the typed subset was used in association tests. In this cohort, only TCR beta chains were sequenced, and detectable features were limited by the absence of alpha or paired-chain data. According to a later analysis, most CMV-associated TCR beta chains appeared to be HLA-restricted, and the HLA associations seemed to be driven largely by CMV exposure. When HLA alleles, especially DR and DQ, strongly co-occurred, TCR associations were difficult to assign to individual alleles. Correlated functional status among segregating V segments might reflect linkage disequilibrium, but an unknown experimental factor could not be ruled out. In a later genetic analysis, fewer N-insertions in productive TCRs were reported among donors in an Asian-associated ancestry cluster than the roughly 700-donor mean. Several of the top co-occurrence clusters appeared to be linked to parvovirus B19, influenza, CMV and Epstein-Barr virus, according to a later analysis. In the study, 150 to 200 TCR beta chains were listed as associated with cytomegalovirus. Cytomegalovirus status was reported to be diagnosed by the classifier with high specificity and sensitivity in both the original and validation cohorts. In a later analysis, TCR association rates were found to vary across HLA loci, with the most associated TCRs seen for DRB1 alleles and the fewest for HLA-C alleles.

Receptor amplification or capture employed the immunoSEQ multiplex PCR assay. The multiplex PCR relied on a mix of 60 forward primers for TCR Vbeta segments and 13 reverse primers for TCR Jbeta segments. Amplification of the CDR3 region of rearranged TCR beta genes was performed with a multiplex PCR assay on genomic DNA. The Illumina HiSeq System was used to sequence the amplified TCR beta libraries as 87-base-pair reads. The authors' pipeline ran thus. A later analysis tallied roughly 80 million unique TCR beta chains across the 700 or so repertoires, and about 12 million of those chains were shared by two or more donors. Raw reads were error-corrected and collapsed into unique sequences by a nearest-neighbor algorithm in which closely related sequences were merged to remove PCR and sequencing errors. Alignment of CDR3 sequences to IMGT reference sequences was used to assign V, D and J gene segments. For a sequence to be retained, a match of at least six nucleotides to both a V gene segment and a J gene segment was required. Rearrangements were classified as productive when the CDR3 lacked stop codons and remained in frame with V and J, and all other rearrangements were classified as non-productive. Following IMGT convention, CDR3 was defined as the stretch from the second conserved V-encoded cysteine up to the conserved J-encoded phenylalanine. The earlier analysis of about 530 of the donors excluded any sequence lacking an unambiguous match to a single V gene segment. In an earlier analysis of several hundred of the donors, V segments were called functional above 56.7% productive rearrangements and were called segregating when the between-donor standard deviation exceeded 5%. A statistical classification framework was built to diagnose cytomegalovirus status from the catalog of TCR beta chain sequences. In a later analysis, V and J genes were assigned by comparing TCR nucleotide sequences against IMGT/GENE-DB human TR gene sequences. Using the TCRdist pipeline, a later analysis assigned CDR3 sequences along with most-parsimonious VDJ recombination scenarios. In a later analysis, each TCR beta chain was defined by its CDR3 amino acid sequence together with its V-gene family, and reads without a unique V-gene family were excluded. A later analysis removed nearly 600 highly shared, low-generation-probability nucleotide sequences to deal with suspected cross-contamination and a sequencing artifact. In a later analysis, a clonal expansion index for each public chain was calculated from normalized within-repertoire ranks of inferred template counts. A later analysis computed generation probabilities with a VDJ recombination model fitted to out-of-frame rearrangements, and checked the results against IGoR. Hypergeometric tests were used in a later analysis to score TCR-TCR, TCR-HLA and TCR-CMV co-occurrence, with a repertoire-size bias correction applied to the TCR pairs. In a later analysis, false discovery rates were estimated by permuting HLA or CMV assignments 20 times. A later analysis grouped co-occurring TCRs with DBSCAN, adding TCRdist sequence similarity when clustering within HLA-allele-positive subsets. For co-occurrence clustering, repertoires with fewer than 30,000 or more than 120,000 public chains were excluded, along with about five repertoires with anomalous nucleotide sharing. TCRdb re-hosts the immuneACCESS table, in-frame sequences only. Its copies lack some clones; in the studies checked, an unresolved V gene accounts for under half of them, and the cause for the rest is not known. That table supplies the V and J calls and clone size; D and trimming were determined from the DNA. The sample records over 90,000 clones, around 60% of which are singletons. The ten largest clones add up to roughly 3.2% of the sample.

The TCR sequence derives from a man aged 55 to 70 in good health and CMV-seronegative. Sequencing used PBMCs. The chain couples TRBV11-3 to TRBJ2-3, with an unclear D gene assignment. The CDR3 protein: CASSSGGGAWADTQYF. The DNA is TGTGCCAGCAGCTCCGGCGGCGGTGCCTGGGCAGATACGCAGTATTTT.